Reported below is one TCR beta chain. The antigen is undetermined. Sequencing used immunoSEQ multiplex PCR; TCRdb keeps in-frame clones, though not all of them. The sample shows under 150,000 clones, 75% to 95% of them seen only once. This sample is part of a study of T cell responses to AZD1222 COVID-19 vaccine. V dropped 6 bases and J dropped 6 bases, with 6 bases sitting between them. This CDR3 comprises 12 residues. CDR1 MNHEY and CDR2 SMNVEV come from the germline V gene (reference sequence). General study findings and limits: In the spike-specific TCR repertoire, nearly half reportedly target unmutated variant regions.

The clonotype comes from an adult who received the AZD1222 COVID-19 vaccine. The chain joins TRBV27 to TRBJ1-6, with D uncertain. Material: peripheral blood, obtained 28 days after the second AZD1222 dose. The CDR3 here is CASRPPNSPLHF. DNA for the CDR3: TGTGCCAGCAGGCCTCCTAATTCACCCCTCCACTTT.